This T cell receptor beta chain emerged from a study of control samples from healthy donors and cancer patients (dated by TCRdb to the early 2020s). Libraries were made using the immunoSEQ multiplex PCR assay. Here the immuneACCESS table is served through TCRdb, limited to in-frame sequences with V and J called. Missing clones are a known gap in these copies; in checked studies unresolved V genes cover under half, and the rest lacks a known reason. In all, the sample holds roughly 86,000 clones, and 75% to 95% of those were seen once. The top ten constitute more than 15% of the sample. The CDR1 and CDR2 encoded by the germline V gene (reference sequence) are SEHNR and FQNEAQ. At the junction V is shortened by 1 base and J by 0 bases, with 11 bases in between. There are 16 amino acids in the CDR3, from cysteine to phenylalanine inclusive. Just the 48-base CDR3 DNA is kept, in frame starting at base 1.

In its sample, this clone was seen a few times. No antigen is known for it. No much larger clonotype is one base removed from it; base qualities were not supplied. This chain is built from TRBV7-9 and TRBJ2-3, with the D gene uncertain. The receptor comes from a man aged 25 to 40 in good health. Material for sequencing was blood. The CDR3 amino acid sequence is: CASSLDEASSTDTQYF. DNA sequence: TGTGCCAGCAGCTTAGACGAAGCCTCTAGCACAGATACGCAGTATTTT.